This record concerns one T cell receptor beta chain sequence. The sample is drawn from a study of blood T cell repertoires in COVID-19. Turning to the study itself: Whether acute or convalescent, the COVID-19 samples came from the United States, Italy and Spain. Sources were T cells, B-cell-depleted T cells, or PBMCs; the material itself was cDNA or gDNA.

With V trimmed by 0 bases and J by 7 bases, 9 bases remained unmatched. CDR1 is MNHEY and CDR2 is SMNVEV in the germline V gene (reference sequence). The CDR3 extends over 16 amino acids. As originally analysed: Cell counts per sample came from amplifying reference gene primers. TCRdb keeps only in-frame clones here, not all; method: immunoSEQ multiplex PCR. V, J and clone size are taken as reported in that table, and D and trimming were inferred from the DNA itself. Of 250,000 to 300,000 clones detected, over 85% appear once; the ten largest clones hold roughly 2.9%. Categorization into cohorts depended on clinical history that participants reported.

The J gene is TRBJ1-2, the V gene TRBV27; 9 bases agree with TRBD1. This receptor was obtained from a woman in her forties or fifties who had been exposed to COVID-19. The sequencing sample was made of PBMCs or T cells enriched from blood (not recorded which). DNA for the CDR3: TGTGCCAGCAGTTTATCCGGGACAGGGATGACGGGTGGCTACACCTTC. Residues: CASSLSGTGMTGGYTF.